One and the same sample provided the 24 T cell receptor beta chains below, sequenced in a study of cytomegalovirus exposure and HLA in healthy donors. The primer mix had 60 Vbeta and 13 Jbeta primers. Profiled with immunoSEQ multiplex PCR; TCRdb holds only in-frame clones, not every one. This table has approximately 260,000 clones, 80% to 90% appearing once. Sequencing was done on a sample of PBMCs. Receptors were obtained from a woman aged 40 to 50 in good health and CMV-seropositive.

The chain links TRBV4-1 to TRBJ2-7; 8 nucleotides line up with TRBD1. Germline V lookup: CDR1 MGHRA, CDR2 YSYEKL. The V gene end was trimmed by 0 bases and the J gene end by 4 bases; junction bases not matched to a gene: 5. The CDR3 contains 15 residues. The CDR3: CASSQDQGAKYEQYF. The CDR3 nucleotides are TGCGCCAGCAGCCAAGATCAGGGGGCGAAGTACGAGCAGTACTTC.

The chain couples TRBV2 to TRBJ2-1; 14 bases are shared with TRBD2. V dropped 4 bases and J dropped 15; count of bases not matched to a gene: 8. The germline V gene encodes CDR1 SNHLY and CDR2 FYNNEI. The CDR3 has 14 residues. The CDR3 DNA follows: TGTGCCAGCAGTGGGTGGACTAGCGGGAGGTCACCGTTCTTC. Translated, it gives CASSGWTSGRSPFF.

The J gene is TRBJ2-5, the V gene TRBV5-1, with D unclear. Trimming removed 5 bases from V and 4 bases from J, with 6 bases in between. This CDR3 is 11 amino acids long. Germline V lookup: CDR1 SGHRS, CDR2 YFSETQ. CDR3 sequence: CASSNSETQYF. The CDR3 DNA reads TGCGCCAGCAGTAACTCAGAGACCCAGTACTTC.

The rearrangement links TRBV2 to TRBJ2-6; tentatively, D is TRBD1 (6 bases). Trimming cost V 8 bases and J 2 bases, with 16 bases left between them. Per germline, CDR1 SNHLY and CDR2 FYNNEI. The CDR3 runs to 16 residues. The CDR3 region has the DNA TGTGCCAGCGGGGGCCCGTTGTGGACTGGGGCCAACGTCCTGACTTTC. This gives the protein CASGGPLWTGANVLTF.

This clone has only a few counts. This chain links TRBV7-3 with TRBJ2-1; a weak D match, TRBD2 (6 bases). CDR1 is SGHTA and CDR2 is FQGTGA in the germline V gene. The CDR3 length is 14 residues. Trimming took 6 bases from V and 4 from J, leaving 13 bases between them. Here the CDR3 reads CASSTGGSYNEQFF. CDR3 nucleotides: TGTGCCAGCAGTACAGGAGGGTCTTACAATGAGCAGTTCTTC.

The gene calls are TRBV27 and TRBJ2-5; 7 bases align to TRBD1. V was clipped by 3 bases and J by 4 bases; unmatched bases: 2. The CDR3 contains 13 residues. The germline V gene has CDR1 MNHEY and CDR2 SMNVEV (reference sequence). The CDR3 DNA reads TGTGCCAGCAGTTTGAACAGGGGAGAGACCCAGTACTTC. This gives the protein CASSLNRGETQYF.

As DNA, the CDR3 is TGTGCCAGCAGCCTCGGGGGGCAGGGCTCCTACGAGCAGTACTTC. Translated, it gives CASSLGGQGSYEQYF. This sequence joins TRBV7-3 and TRBJ2-7; D perhaps matches TRBD2 (7 bases). Germline V gene data show CDR1 as SGHTA and CDR2 as FQGTGA. V lost 5 bases and J lost 0, with 14 bases in between. This CDR3 region has 15 residues. The full variable domain, in which reference TRBV7-3 and TRBJ2-7 provide the parts outside the CDR3, is GAGVSQTPSNKVTEKGKYVELRCDPISGHTALYWYRQSLGQGPEFLIYFQGTGAADDSGLPNDRFFAVRPEGSVSTLKIQRTERGDSAVYLCASSLGGQGSYEQYFGPGTRLTVT.

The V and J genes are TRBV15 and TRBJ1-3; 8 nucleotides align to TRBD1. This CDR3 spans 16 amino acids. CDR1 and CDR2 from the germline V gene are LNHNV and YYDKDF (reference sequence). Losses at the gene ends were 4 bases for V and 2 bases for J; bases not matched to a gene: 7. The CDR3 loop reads CATSNGQGNPGNTIYF. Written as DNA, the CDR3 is TGTGCCACCAGCAACGGACAGGGAAACCCTGGAAACACCATATATTTT.

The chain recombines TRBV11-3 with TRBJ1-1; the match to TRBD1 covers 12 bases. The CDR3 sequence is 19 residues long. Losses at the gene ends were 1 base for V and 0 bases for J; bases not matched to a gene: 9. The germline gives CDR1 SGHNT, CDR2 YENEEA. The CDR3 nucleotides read TGTGCCAGCAGCTTAGGAATCCGGGACAGGGGGCGGGTGAACACTGAAGCTTTCTTT. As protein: CASSLGIRDRGRVNTEAFF.

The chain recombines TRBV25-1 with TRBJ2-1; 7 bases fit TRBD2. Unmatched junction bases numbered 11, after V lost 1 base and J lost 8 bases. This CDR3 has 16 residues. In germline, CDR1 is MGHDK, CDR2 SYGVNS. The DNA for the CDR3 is TGTGCCAGCAGTGAATTTGGGGGAGGGTGGGCTCATGAGCAGTTCTTC. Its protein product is CASSEFGGGWAHEQFF. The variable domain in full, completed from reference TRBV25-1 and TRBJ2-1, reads EADIYQTPRYLVIGTGKKITLECSQTMGHDKMYWYQQDPGMELHLIHYSYGVNSTEKGDLSSESTVSRIRTEHFPLTLESARPSHTSQYLCASSEFGGGWAHEQFFGPGTRLTVL.

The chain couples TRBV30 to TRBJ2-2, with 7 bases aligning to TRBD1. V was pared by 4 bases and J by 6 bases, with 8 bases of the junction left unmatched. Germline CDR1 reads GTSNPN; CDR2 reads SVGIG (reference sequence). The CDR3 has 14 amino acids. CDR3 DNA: TGTGCCTGGACACCGACAGGGAAGGCCGGGGAGCTGTTTTTT. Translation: CAWTPTGKAGELFF.

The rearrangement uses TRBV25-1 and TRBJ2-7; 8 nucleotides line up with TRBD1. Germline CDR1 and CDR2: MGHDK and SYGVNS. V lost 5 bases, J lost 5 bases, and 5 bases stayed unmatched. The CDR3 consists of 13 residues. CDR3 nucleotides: TGTGCCAGCAGTCCCCCGGACAGGGACGAGCAGTACTTC. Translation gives CASSPPDRDEQYF.

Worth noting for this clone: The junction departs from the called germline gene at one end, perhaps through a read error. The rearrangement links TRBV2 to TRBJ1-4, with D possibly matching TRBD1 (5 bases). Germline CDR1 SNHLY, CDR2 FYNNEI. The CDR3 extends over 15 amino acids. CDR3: CASSDTGVPNERLFF. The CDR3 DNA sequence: TGTGCCAGCAGTGACACGGGGGTCCCTAATGAAAGACTGTTTTTT.

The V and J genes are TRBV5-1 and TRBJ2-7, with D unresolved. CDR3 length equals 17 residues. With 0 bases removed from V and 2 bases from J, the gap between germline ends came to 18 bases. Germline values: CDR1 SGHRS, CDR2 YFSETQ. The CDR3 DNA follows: TGCGCCAGCAGCTTGGTTAAGGTGGGCAGCTTGACCTACGAGCAGTACTTC. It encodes CASSLVKVGSLTYEQYF.

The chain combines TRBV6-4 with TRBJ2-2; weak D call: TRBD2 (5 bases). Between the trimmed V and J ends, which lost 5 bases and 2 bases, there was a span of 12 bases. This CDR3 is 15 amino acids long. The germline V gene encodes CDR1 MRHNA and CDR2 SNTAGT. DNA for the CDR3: TGTGCCAGCAGTCATAGCGAGTCAAACACCGGGGAGCTGTTTTTT. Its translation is CASSHSESNTGELFF.

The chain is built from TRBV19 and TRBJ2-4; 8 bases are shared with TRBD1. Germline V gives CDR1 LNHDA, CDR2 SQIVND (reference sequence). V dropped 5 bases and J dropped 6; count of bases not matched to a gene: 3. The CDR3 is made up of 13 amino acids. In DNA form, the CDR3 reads TGTGCCAGTAGTGCCCAGGGGGCAAACATTCAGTACTTC. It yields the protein CASSAQGANIQYF.

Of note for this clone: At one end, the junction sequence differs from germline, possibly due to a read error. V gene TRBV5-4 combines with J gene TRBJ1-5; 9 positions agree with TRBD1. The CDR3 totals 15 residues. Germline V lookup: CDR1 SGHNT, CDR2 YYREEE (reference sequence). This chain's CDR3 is CASSLGGTGSTPQHF. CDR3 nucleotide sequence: TGTGCCAGCAGTTTGGGGGGGACAGGGTCGACGCCCCAGCATTTT.

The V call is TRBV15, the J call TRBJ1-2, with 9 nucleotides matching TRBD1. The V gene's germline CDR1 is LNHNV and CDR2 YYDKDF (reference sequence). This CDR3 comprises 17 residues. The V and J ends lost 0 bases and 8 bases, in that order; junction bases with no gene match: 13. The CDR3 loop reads CATSRDFATGGRRGYTF. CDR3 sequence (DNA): TGTGCCACCAGCAGAGATTTTGCGACAGGGGGTCGTCGGGGCTACACCTTC.

The CDR3 sequence is CASRLIRGFEQYF. The CDR3 DNA is TGTGCCAGCAGATTAATCAGGGGATTCGAGCAGTACTTC. This chain joins TRBV6-5 and TRBJ2-7, with D tentatively TRBD1 (6 bases). Germline V CDR1 and CDR2: MNHEY, SVGAGI. The CDR3 is 13 residues long. Between the trimmed V and J ends, which lost 6 bases and 6 bases, there was a span of 15 bases.

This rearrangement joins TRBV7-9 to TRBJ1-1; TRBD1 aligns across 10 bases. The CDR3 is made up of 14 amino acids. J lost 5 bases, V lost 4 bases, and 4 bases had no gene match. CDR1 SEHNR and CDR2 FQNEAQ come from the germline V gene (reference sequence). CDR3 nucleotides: TGTGCCAGCAGCTCGGGACAGGGGTGGACTGAAGCTTTCTTT. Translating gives CASSSGQGWTEAFF.

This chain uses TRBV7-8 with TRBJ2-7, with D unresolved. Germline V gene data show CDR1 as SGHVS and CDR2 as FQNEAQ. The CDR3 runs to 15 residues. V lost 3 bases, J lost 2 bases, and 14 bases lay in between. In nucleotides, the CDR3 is TGTGCCAGCAGCTTTAGCCCCGACCGGGCCTACGAGCAGTACTTC. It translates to CASSFSPDRAYEQYF.

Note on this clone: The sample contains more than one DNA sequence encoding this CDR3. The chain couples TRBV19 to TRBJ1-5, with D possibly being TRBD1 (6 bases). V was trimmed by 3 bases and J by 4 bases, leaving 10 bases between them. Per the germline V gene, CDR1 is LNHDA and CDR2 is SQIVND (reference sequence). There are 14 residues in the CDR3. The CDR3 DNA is TGTGCCAGTAGTATCGGGCAGGGGAATCAGCCCCAGCATTTT. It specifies CASSIGQGNQPQHF.

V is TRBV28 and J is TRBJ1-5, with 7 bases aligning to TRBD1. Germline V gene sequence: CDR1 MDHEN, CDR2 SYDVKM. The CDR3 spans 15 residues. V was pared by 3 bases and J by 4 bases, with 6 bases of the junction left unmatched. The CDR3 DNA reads TGTGCCAGCAGTTTCTTCGGGACAGAGAATCAGCCCCAGCATTTT. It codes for CASSFFGTENQPQHF.

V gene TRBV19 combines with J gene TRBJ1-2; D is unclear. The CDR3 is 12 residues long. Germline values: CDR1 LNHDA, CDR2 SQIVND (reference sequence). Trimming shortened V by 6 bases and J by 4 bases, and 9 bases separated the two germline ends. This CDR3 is CASSPGFYGYTF. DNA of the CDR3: TGTGCCAGTAGCCCGGGATTCTATGGCTACACCTTC.